One sample yielded the 24 T cell receptor beta chains listed below, sequenced in a study of control samples from healthy donors and cancer patients (dated by TCRdb to the early 2020s). The method behind the library was the immunoSEQ multiplex PCR assay. Not all clones reach the TCRdb copy of this immuneACCESS table, which keeps in-frame sequences only. Checked studies attribute under half of the gap to unresolved V genes and leave the rest unexplained. The sample table shows 100,000 or so clones, and approximately 90% are seen once. Clones ranked in the top ten supply 7.8% of the sample. Sequenced input: blood. These receptors all stem from a man under 40 in good health.

The sample holds one count of this clone. The chain employs TRBV19 and TRBJ1-5; TRBD1 aligns across 7 bases. This CDR3 has 14 residues. The germline V gene encodes CDR1 LNHDA and CDR2 SQIVND (reference sequence). Trimming at V came to 6 bases and at J to 5 bases, leaving 7 bases not matched to a gene. In DNA, the CDR3 is TGTGCCAGTAGGGGGGGACAGACATATCAGCCCCAGCATTTT. It is translated as CASRGGQTYQPQHF. Looking up the rest from reference TRBV19 and TRBJ1-5 gives the full variable domain: DGGITQSPKYLFRKEGQNVTLSCEQNLNHDAMYWYRQDPGQGLRLIYYSQIVNDFQKGDIAEGYSVSREKKESFPLTVTSAQKNPTAFYLCASRGGQTYQPQHFGDGTRLSIL.

The J gene is TRBJ2-2, the V gene TRBV19, with 14 bases matching TRBD2. Unmatched junction bases numbered 9, after V lost 6 bases and J lost 6 bases. There are 17 residues in the CDR3. Germline V CDR1 and CDR2: LNHDA, SQIVND (reference sequence). Here the CDR3 DNA reads TGTGCCAGTAGGGGGGGACTAGCGGGAGAACGGTCCGGGGAGCTGTTTTTT. It yields the protein CASRGGLAGERSGELFF.

The CDR3 nucleotides are TGCGCCAGCACGAAGAACGGAGAGACCCAGTACTTC. This sequence encodes CASTKNGETQYF. The genes are TRBV5-1 and TRBJ2-5, with D unresolved. CDR3 length: 12 residues. V dropped 6 bases and J dropped 4 bases, with 10 bases sitting between them. Per germline, CDR1 SGHRS and CDR2 YFSETQ.

The chain uses TRBV5-1 and TRBJ1-4; TRBD1 aligns across 7 bases. J was trimmed by 3 bases and V by 5 bases; bases with no gene match: 7. The CDR3 runs to 15 residues. Looked up from germline, CDR1 is SGHRS and CDR2 is YFSETQ. For the CDR3, the DNA is TGCGCCAGCAGAGGGGGCCGGGGTCCTAATGAAAAACTGTTTTTT. Translation gives CASRGGRGPNEKLFF. Drawing the rest from reference TRBV5-1 and TRBJ1-4, the complete variable domain is KAGVTQTPRYLIKTRGQQVTLSCSPISGHRSVSWYQQTPGQGLQFLFEYFSETQRNKGNFPGRFSGRQFSNSRSEMNVSTLELGDSALYLCASRGGRGPNEKLFFGSGTQLSVL.

The chain's CDR3 is CASSLGRSTYEQYF. Here the CDR3 DNA reads TGCGCCAGCAGCTTGGGCCGCAGTACCTACGAGCAGTACTTC. This chain uses TRBV5-1 with TRBJ2-7; D gene ambiguous. CDR1 and CDR2 (germline): SGHRS, YFSETQ. The CDR3 covers 14 residues. V lost 0 bases to trimming and J lost 2 bases, with 9 bases between them.

The rearrangement joins TRBV7-9 to TRBJ1-4; D unclear. Trimming pared 4 bases from V and 8 bases from J, leaving 17 bases between. Germline assignment: CDR1 SEHNR and CDR2 FQNEAQ (reference sequence). This CDR3 contains 15 residues. CDR3 sequence: CASSSYRQREEKLFF. The CDR3 bases are TGTGCCAGCAGCTCCTATAGGCAAAGGGAAGAAAAACTGTTTTTT.

The chain links TRBV5-1 to TRBJ2-5; 11 bases line up with TRBD2. Germline V gene lookup returns CDR1 SGHRS and CDR2 YFSETQ. V shed 0 bases and J 2 bases; nucleotides not matched to a gene: 3. The CDR3 is 16 amino acids. The CDR3 sequence is CASSLVAGGAQETQYF. The CDR3, as DNA: TGCGCCAGCAGCTTGGTAGCGGGGGGGGCACAAGAGACCCAGTACTTC. Full variable domain (outside the CDR3, taken from reference TRBV5-1 and TRBJ2-5): KAGVTQTPRYLIKTRGQQVTLSCSPISGHRSVSWYQQTPGQGLQFLFEYFSETQRNKGNFPGRFSGRQFSNSRSEMNVSTLELGDSALYLCASSLVAGGAQETQYFGPGTRLLVL.

The chain employs TRBV4-2 and TRBJ1-6, with D possibly TRBD1 on 6 matching bases. Germline V gene lookup returns CDR1 LGHNA and CDR2 YNFKEQ. The CDR3 loop spans 15 amino acids. V was trimmed by 2 bases and J by 3 bases, leaving 8 bases between them. CDR3 sequence (DNA): TGTGCCAGCAGCCAAACAGGGTACTATAATTCACCCCTCCACTTT. Its protein is CASSQTGYYNSPLHF.

CDR3 residues: CASSHLTGRGSGANVLTF. DNA of the CDR3: TGTGCCAGCAGCCACCTGACAGGGAGAGGCTCTGGGGCCAACGTCCTGACTTTC. The chain uses TRBV13 and TRBJ2-6; 7 nucleotides align to TRBD1. V shed 5 bases and J 0 bases; nucleotides not matched to a gene: 10. The CDR3 sequence is 18 residues long. Germline CDR1 is PRHDT and CDR2 is FYEKMQ (reference sequence).

The rearrangement links TRBV3-1 (or the pseudogene TRBV3-2) to TRBJ1-1; 9 bases are shared with TRBD1. This CDR3 has 14 amino acids. The trim removed 6 bases at V and 1 base at J, leaving 3 bases unmatched. Germline V CDR1 and CDR2: LGHDT, YNNKEL (reference sequence). The CDR3: CASRDRGTNTEAFF. CDR3 DNA: TGTGCCAGCAGGGACAGGGGAACGAACACTGAAGCTTTCTTT.

CDR3 residues: CATSDKGNEQYF. The CDR3 nucleotides read TGTGCCACCAGTGATAAGGGGAACGAGCAGTACTTC. The rearrangement links TRBV24-1 to TRBJ2-7, with a possible D match to TRBD1 (5 bases). Germline values: CDR1 KGHDR, CDR2 SFDVKD. The CDR3 contains 12 residues. V was shortened by 3 bases and J by 5 bases, with 7 bases between the two germline ends.

Written as DNA, the CDR3 is TGTGCCAGCAGCTTAGGGCAGGGTGGAAGGGGCTACACCTTC. It is translated as CASSLGQGGRGYTF. The chain couples TRBV7-2 to TRBJ1-2, with a weak D call TRBD1 (5 bases). Per the germline V gene, CDR1 is SGHTA and CDR2 is FQGNSA. Trimming took 1 base from V and 8 from J, leaving 14 bases between them. This CDR3 region has 14 residues.

The genes are TRBV19 and TRBJ2-1, with 9 bases fitting TRBD2. Germline V lookup: CDR1 LNHDA, CDR2 SQIVND (reference sequence). CDR3 length equals 15 residues. V was pared by 3 bases and J by 9 bases, with 9 bases of the junction left unmatched. DNA of the CDR3: TGTGCCAGTAGTATTCAGGGACTAGCCGGTCCTGAGCAGTTCTTC. It translates to CASSIQGLAGPEQFF.

This clone was observed a handful of times. The genes are TRBV5-4 and TRBJ1-2, with 8 positions matching TRBD1. The CDR3 has 13 residues. Germline CDR1 is SGHNT and CDR2 is YYREEE (reference sequence). With V trimmed by 1 base and J by 7 bases, 3 bases remained unmatched. Here the CDR3 reads CASSLYRGGGYTF. The DNA for the CDR3 is TGTGCCAGCAGCTTGTACAGGGGGGGTGGCTACACCTTC.

This rearrangement joins TRBV4-2 to TRBJ2-6; D possibly corresponds to TRBD1 (6 bases). V shed 0 bases and J shed 0 bases, with 9 bases lying between them. Germline CDR1 reads LGHNA; CDR2 reads YNFKEQ. The CDR3 covers 17 residues. CDR3: CASSQDGDNSGANVLTF. The CDR3 bases are TGTGCCAGCAGCCAAGATGGGGACAACTCTGGGGCCAACGTCCTGACTTTC.

This clone occurred once. This chain joins TRBV28 and TRBJ1-2; 10 bases align to TRBD1. CDR1 MDHEN and CDR2 SYDVKM come from the germline V gene. V gave up 5 bases and J gave up 8 bases; unmatched junction bases: 11. CDR3 length: 15 amino acids. The CDR3 sequence is CASSDTGTGDWGYTF. Here the CDR3 DNA reads TGTGCCAGCAGTGATACCGGGACAGGGGATTGGGGCTACACCTTC.

V usage is TRBV6-6 and J usage is TRBJ1-1; weak D call: TRBD1 (5 bases). The germline V gene encodes CDR1 MNHNY and CDR2 SVGAGI (reference sequence). Trimming took 3 bases from V and 4 from J, leaving 15 bases between them. This CDR3 has 15 amino acids. The CDR3 sequence: CASSYGGTQSTEAFF. CDR3 DNA: TGTGCCAGCAGTTATGGGGGGACCCAGAGCACTGAAGCTTTCTTT.

V and J are TRBV7-2 and TRBJ2-4; no reliable D call. This CDR3 has 16 residues. Trimming left V 5 bases short and J 1 base short, with 15 bases between. From germline, CDR1 is SGHTA and CDR2 FQGNSA. CDR3: CASSPSGGIAKNIQYF. The CDR3 nucleotides read TGTGCCAGCAGCCCATCCGGCGGCATTGCCAAAAACATTCAGTACTTC.

The rearrangement uses TRBV14 and TRBJ2-2; D is possibly TRBD2 (5 bases). Per germline, CDR1 SGHDN and CDR2 FVKESK. V dropped 1 base and J dropped 3 bases, with 6 bases sitting between them. The CDR3 has 14 residues. The chain's CDR3 is CASSQGEYTGELFF. The CDR3 DNA follows: TGTGCCAGCAGCCAAGGGGAGTACACCGGGGAGCTGTTTTTT.

This sequence joins TRBV30 and TRBJ1-2; D remains ambiguous. The length of the CDR3 is 10 residues. In germline, CDR1 is GTSNPN, CDR2 SVGIG (reference sequence). Trimming cost V 4 bases and J 7 bases, with 7 bases left between them. In DNA form, the CDR3 reads TGTGCCTGGAATGCTGGTGGCTACACCTTC. Translation: CAWNAGGYTF.

The chain employs TRBV20-1 and TRBJ2-7; D not resolved. This CDR3 is 10 amino acids long. Germline CDR1 is DFQATT and CDR2 is SNEGSKA (reference sequence). V gave up 6 bases and J gave up 0 bases, with 3 bases separating them. The CDR3 reads CSAGSYEQYF. For the CDR3, the DNA is TGCAGTGCCGGCTCCTACGAGCAGTACTTC.

The chain carries TRBV7-8 and TRBJ2-3; 9 positions agree with TRBD1. CDR1 is SGHVS, CDR2 FQNEAQ, per germline. CDR3 length: 16 amino acids. The ends lost 5 bases at V and 3 bases at J; junction bases unmatched: 9. The CDR3 DNA reads TGTGCCAGCAGCAAAGCCGGGACAGGGTTTACAGATACGCAGTATTTT. Its translation is CASSKAGTGFTDTQYF.

The gene calls are TRBV19 and TRBJ2-3; 9 nucleotides align to TRBD2. The CDR3 is 12 residues long. The V gene's germline CDR1 is LNHDA and CDR2 SQIVND (reference sequence). DNA of the CDR3: TGTGCAAGCGGGAGGAAGACAGATACGCAGTATTTT. This sequence encodes CASGRKTDTQYF.

In this sample, this clone turned up once. The chain joins TRBV4-1 to TRBJ1-2; D remains unclear. V dropped 1 base and J dropped 0 bases, with 9 bases sitting between them. The CDR3 runs 15 residues. Germline V gene sequence: CDR1 MGHRA, CDR2 YSYEKL. DNA for the CDR3: TGCGCCAGCAGCCAAGTCGGCGCTTCTAACTATGGCTACACCTTC. Translation: CASSQVGASNYGYTF.